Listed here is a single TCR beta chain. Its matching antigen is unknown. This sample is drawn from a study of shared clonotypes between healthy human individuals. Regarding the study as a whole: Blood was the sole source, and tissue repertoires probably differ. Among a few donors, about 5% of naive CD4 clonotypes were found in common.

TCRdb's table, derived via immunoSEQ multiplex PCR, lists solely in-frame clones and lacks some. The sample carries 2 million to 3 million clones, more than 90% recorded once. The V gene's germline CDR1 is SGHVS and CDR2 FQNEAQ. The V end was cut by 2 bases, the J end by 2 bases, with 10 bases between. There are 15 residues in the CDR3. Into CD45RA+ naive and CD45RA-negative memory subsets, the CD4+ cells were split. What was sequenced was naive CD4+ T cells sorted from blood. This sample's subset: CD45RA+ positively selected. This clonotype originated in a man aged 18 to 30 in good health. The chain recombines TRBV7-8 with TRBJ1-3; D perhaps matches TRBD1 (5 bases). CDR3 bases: TGTGCCAGCAGCTTACAGGGTAGGACTGGAAACACCATATATTTT. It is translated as CASSLQGRTGNTIYF. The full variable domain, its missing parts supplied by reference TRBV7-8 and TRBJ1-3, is GAGVSQSPRYKVAKRGQDVALRCDPISGHVSLFWYQQALGQGPEFLTYFQNEAQLDKSGLPSDRFFAERPEGSVSTLKIQRTQQEDSAVYLCASSLQGRTGNTIYFGEGSWLTVV.